The sequence of this T cell receptor (beta chain) was determined in a study of blood T cell repertoires in COVID-19. About the study: Some COVID-19 samples were acute and others convalescent; all came from the United States, Italy and Spain. PBMCs, B-cell-depleted T cells, or T cells provided the cDNA or gDNA that made up the material.

Authors' data handling: It was from reference gene primer amplification that nucleated cell counts were estimated. Method: immunoSEQ multiplex PCR; TCRdb's copy keeps in-frame clones and lacks some. V and J calls and clone size are given by that table; D and trimming were obtained from the DNA. The repertoire holds 52,000 or so clones, with around nine tenths as singletons. This CDR3 is 16 amino acids long. V gave up 0 bases and J gave up 4 bases; unmatched junction bases: 7. Germline V gene lookup returns CDR1 SEHNR and CDR2 FQNEAQ (reference sequence). The sample was peripheral blood. This sequence was found in a woman older than 75 with acute or convalescent COVID-19. The gene calls are TRBV7-9 and TRBJ2-5; 8 bases map to TRBD2. CDR3 coding DNA: TGTGCCAGCAGCTTAGCCCTTGGACTAGCAGGAGAGACCCAGTACTTC. Residues: CASSLALGLAGETQYF.